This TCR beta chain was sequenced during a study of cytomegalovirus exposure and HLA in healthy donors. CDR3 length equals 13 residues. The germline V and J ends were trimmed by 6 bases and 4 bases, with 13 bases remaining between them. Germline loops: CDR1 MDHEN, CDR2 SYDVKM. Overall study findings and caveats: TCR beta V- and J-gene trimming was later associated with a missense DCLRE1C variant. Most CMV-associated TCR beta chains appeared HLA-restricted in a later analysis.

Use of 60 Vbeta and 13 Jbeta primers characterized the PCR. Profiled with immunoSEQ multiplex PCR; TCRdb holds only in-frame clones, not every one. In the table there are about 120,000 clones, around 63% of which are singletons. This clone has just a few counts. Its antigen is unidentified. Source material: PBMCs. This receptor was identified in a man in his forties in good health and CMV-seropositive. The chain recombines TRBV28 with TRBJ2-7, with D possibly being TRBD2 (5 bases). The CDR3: CASRIGVSYEQYF. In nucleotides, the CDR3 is TGTGCCAGCAGGATCGGGGTTTCGTACGAGCAGTACTTC. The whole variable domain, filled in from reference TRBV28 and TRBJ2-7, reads DVKVTQSSRYLVKRTGEKVFLECVQDMDHENMFWYRQDPGLGLRLIYFSYDVKMKEKGDIPEGYSVSREKKERFSLILESASTNQTSMYLCASRIGVSYEQYFGPGTRLTVT.